This T cell receptor beta chain was obtained from a study of cytomegalovirus exposure and HLA in healthy donors. This CDR3 comprises 14 residues. J gave up 4 bases and V 1 base, and 4 bases lay outside the gene matches. Germline CDR1 SQVTM, CDR2 ANQGSEA. Primers for the PCR totalled 60 Vbeta and 13 Jbeta. Here immunoSEQ multiplex PCR was the method, and the copy in TCRdb shows in-frame clones only, minus some. The sample holds around 230,000 clones, 70% to 90% seen once. Source material: PBMCs. The rearrangement links TRBV29-1 to TRBJ1-1, with TRBD1 matching 9 bases. The sequence was collected from a girl aged 2-10 years in good health and CMV-seronegative. The CDR3 sequence: CSVEVQGALTEAFF. Here the CDR3 DNA reads TGCAGCGTTGAAGTACAGGGGGCTCTCACTGAAGCTTTCTTT.